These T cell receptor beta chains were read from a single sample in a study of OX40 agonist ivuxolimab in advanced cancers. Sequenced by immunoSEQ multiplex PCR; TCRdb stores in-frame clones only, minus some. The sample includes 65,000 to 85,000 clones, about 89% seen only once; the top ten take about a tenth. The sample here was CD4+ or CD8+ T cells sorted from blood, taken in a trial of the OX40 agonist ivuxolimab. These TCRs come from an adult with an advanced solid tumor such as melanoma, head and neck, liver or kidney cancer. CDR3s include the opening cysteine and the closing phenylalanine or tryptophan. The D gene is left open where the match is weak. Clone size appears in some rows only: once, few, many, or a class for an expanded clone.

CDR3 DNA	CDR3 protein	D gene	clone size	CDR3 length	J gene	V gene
TGTGCCAGCAGCAGGGACATTAACACCGGGGAGCTGTTTTTT	CASSRDINTGELFF	-	-	14	TRBJ2-2	TRBV7-3
TGTGCCAGCAGTTCCGCGAGCCGACCTTCCTACGAGCAGTACTTC	CASSSASRPSYEQYF	-	-	15	TRBJ2-7	TRBV6-5
TGTGCCAGCTCACTAGCGGGGGGCGCTTCTAACAATGAGCAGTTCTTC	CASSLAGGASNNEQFF	TRBD2	-	16	TRBJ2-1	TRBV18
TGTGCCAGCTCCCCCAGGTACGCAGAGACCCAGTACTTC	CASSPRYAETQYF	-	-	13	TRBJ2-5	TRBV18
TGCGCCAGCAGCGGGGGGACAGTGGGGTCCTATAATTCACCCCTCCACTTT	CASSGGTVGSYNSPLHF	TRBD1	-	17	TRBJ1-6	TRBV5-1
TGTGCCAGCAGCACACCAGGGGGCTGGTTAGGCTATGGCTACACCTTC	CASSTPGGWLGYGYTF	TRBD1	-	16	TRBJ1-2	TRBV28
TGTGCCAGTAGTAGACGCACTGAAGCTTTCTTT	CASSRRTEAFF	-	-	11	TRBJ1-1	TRBV19
TGCGCCAGCAGCTTGGGACAGGGGGCCGACTATGGCTACACCTTC	CASSLGQGADYGYTF	TRBD1	-	15	TRBJ1-2	TRBV5-1
TGCGCCAGCAGCCGAGGAAGGGCCCGGACGCTTAATCAGCCCCAGCATTTT	CASSRGRARTLNQPQHF	-	-	17	TRBJ1-5	TRBV4-1
TGTGCCAGCAGCCCCGGGGGGAGCTCTGGAAACACCATATATTTT	CASSPGGSSGNTIYF	-	-	15	TRBJ1-3	TRBV28
TGTGCCACCAGCAGAGATACTCAGCCCCAGCATTTT	CATSRDTQPQHF	-	few	12	TRBJ1-5	TRBV15
TGTGCCAGCAGCCCCTACGCTAAATCGCAGTATTTT	CASSPYAKSQYF	-	-	12	TRBJ2-3	TRBV7-9
TGTGCCAGCAGCCAAGACGGGACTAGCGCAGAGACCCAGTACTTC	CASSQDGTSAETQYF	TRBD2	-	15	TRBJ2-5	TRBV4-2
TGTGCCAGCAGCTCCCGAATAGGGGGGGAGGATGGCTACACCTTC	CASSSRIGGEDGYTF	-	-	15	TRBJ1-2	TRBV7-2
TGTGCCAGTAGTGAGGGGCTCCCCTCCTACGAGCAGTACTTC	CASSEGLPSYEQYF	-	-	14	TRBJ2-7	TRBV19
TGCGCCAGCCGTCCTATAGGGACAGGGGCCTACGAGCAGTACTTC	CASRPIGTGAYEQYF	TRBD1	-	15	TRBJ2-7	TRBV5-1
TGTGCCAGCAGCTTATATAGTGCTCAGCCCCAGCATTTT	CASSLYSAQPQHF	-	-	13	TRBJ1-5	TRBV7-2
TGTGCCAGCAGTATATACCGGGACAGGGTCGGCTATGGCTACACCTTC	CASSIYRDRVGYGYTF	TRBD1	-	16	TRBJ1-2	TRBV27
TGTGCCAGCAGCCCCTCCGACCAGGGAAGGGGCTACACCTTC	CASSPSDQGRGYTF	-	-	14	TRBJ1-2	TRBV5-6
TGTGCCAGCAGTGCCCGTCAGACCACAGATACGCAGTATTTT	CASSARQTTDTQYF	-	-	14	TRBJ2-3	TRBV2
TGTGTCAGCACCGCGGGGACGGAGTTGAACACTGAAGCTTTCTTT	CVSTAGTELNTEAFF	-	-	15	TRBJ1-1	TRBV2
TGCGCCAGCAGCTTGGACTGGGGGTCCCCGAGTTCGGAGACCCAGTACTTC	CASSLDWGSPSSETQYF	-	once	17	TRBJ2-5	TRBV5-1
TGTGCCAGTAAGATGACTAGCACAGATACGCAGTATTTT	CASKMTSTDTQYF	-	-	13	TRBJ2-3	TRBV19
TGTGCCAGCAGTATCCGGACAGAAGAGACCCAGTACTTC	CASSIRTEETQYF	-	-	13	TRBJ2-5	TRBV2
TGTGCCAGCAGCCCCCACCGGGAGGGCCGGGACGAGCAGTACTTC	CASSPHREGRDEQYF	TRBD2	-	15	TRBJ2-7	TRBV5-5
TGTGCCAGCAGCTTACTGGGATTGTCCTACAATGAGCAGTTCTTC	CASSLLGLSYNEQFF	-	-	15	TRBJ2-1	TRBV7-3
TGTGCCAGCAGCTTGGTAGGGACAGGGGGCCGTGGCTACACCTTC	CASSLVGTGGRGYTF	TRBD1	-	15	TRBJ1-2	TRBV5-5
TGTGCCAGCAGCCCGACTAGCGATTCAACTTACGAGCAGTACTTC	CASSPTSDSTYEQYF	TRBD2	-	15	TRBJ2-7	TRBV5-5
TGTGCCAGCAGCTTTCAGGGGCCAGGTGGAAACACCATATATTTT	CASSFQGPGGNTIYF	-	-	15	TRBJ1-3	TRBV7-6
TGTGCCAGCAGCTCATCAGGGGAAAAACTGTTTTTT	CASSSSGEKLFF	-	once	12	TRBJ1-4	TRBV9
TGTGCCAGCAGTTACTCAGGAGGGACCTACACCTTC	CASSYSGGTYTF	-	-	12	TRBJ1-2	TRBV6-5
TGTGCCATCAGCTCACTAGTCCCTTCCCCCAATGAGCAGTTCTTC	CAISSLVPSPNEQFF	-	-	15	TRBJ2-1	TRBV10-3
TGTGCCAGCCCCCGGGACAGAACGTCAACTAATGAAAAACTGTTTTTT	CASPRDRTSTNEKLFF	-	-	16	TRBJ1-4	TRBV21-1
TGTGCCAGTAAAAGTTGGGATACGGGACTCACCCAGCATTTT	CASKSWDTGLTQHF	-	-	14	TRBJ1-5	TRBV19
TGTGCCAGTAGTCCCAACAGGGGGCCCCCAAGCAATCAGCCCCAGCATTTT	CASSPNRGPPSNQPQHF	TRBD1	-	17	TRBJ1-5	TRBV19
TGTGCCAGCAGATACACCGGGACAGGGGGAGAGACCCAGTACTTC	CASRYTGTGGETQYF	TRBD1	-	15	TRBJ2-5	TRBV6-5
TGTGCCAGCAGCCTGCAGTCGGATACGCAGTATTTT	CASSLQSDTQYF	-	once	12	TRBJ2-3	TRBV6-1
TGTGCCGCCCTGGGACTGGCGAACACCGGGGAGCTGTTTTTT	CAALGLANTGELFF	-	few	14	TRBJ2-2	TRBV7-9
TGTGCCAGCAGTTACTTGGGACAGGGCATTGAAAAACTGTTTTTT	CASSYLGQGIEKLFF	TRBD1	-	15	TRBJ1-4	TRBV6-6
TGTGCCAGCTCTAGCGGGGGGGCAACAGATACGCAGTATTTT	CASSSGGATDTQYF	TRBD2	-	14	TRBJ2-3	TRBV2
TGTGCCAGCAGCGTAGATGATGGCGGAAACACCATATATTTT	CASSVDDGGNTIYF	-	-	14	TRBJ1-3	TRBV9
TGTGCCAGCAGCGGACAGGGGAGCCTGAACACTGAAGCTTTCTTT	CASSGQGSLNTEAFF	TRBD1	-	15	TRBJ1-1	TRBV6-6
TGTGCCAGCAGTTACCGGGCGGGAGTGGAGACCCAGTACTTC	CASSYRAGVETQYF	TRBD2	-	14	TRBJ2-5	TRBV6-5
TGTGCCAGCAGCCGCCAGGGGAGTGAAGCTTTCTTT	CASSRQGSEAFF	-	-	12	TRBJ1-1	TRBV6-5